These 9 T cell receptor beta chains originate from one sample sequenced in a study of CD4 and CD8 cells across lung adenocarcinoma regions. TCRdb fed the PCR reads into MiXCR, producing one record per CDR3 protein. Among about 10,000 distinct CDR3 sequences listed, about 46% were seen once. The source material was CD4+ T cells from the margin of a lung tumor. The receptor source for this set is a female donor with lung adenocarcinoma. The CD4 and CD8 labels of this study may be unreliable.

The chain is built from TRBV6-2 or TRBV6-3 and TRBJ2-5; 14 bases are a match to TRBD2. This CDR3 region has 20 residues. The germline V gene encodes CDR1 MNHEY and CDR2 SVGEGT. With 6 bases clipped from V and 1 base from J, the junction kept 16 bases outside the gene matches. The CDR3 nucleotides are TGTGCCAGCAGCCTGGACCTCAGACTAGCGGGAGGGCCGTCCCAAGAGACCCAGTACTTC. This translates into CASSLDLRLAGGPSQETQYF.

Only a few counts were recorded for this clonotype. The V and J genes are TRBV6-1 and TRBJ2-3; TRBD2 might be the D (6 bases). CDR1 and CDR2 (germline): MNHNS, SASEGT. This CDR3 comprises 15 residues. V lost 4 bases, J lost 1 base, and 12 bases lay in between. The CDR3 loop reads CASSVGGPGTDTQYF. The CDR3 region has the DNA TGTGCCAGCAGTGTTGGAGGGCCGGGCACAGATACGCAGTATTTT.

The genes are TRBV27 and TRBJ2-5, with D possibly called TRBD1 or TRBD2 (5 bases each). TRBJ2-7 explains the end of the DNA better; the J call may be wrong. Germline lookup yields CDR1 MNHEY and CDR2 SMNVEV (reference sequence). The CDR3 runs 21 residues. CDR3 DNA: TGTGCCAGCATTCCCCTCCTCCTGGGACCCCTGGGGCCCACCTACTCCTACGAGCAGTACTTC. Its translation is CASIPLLLGPLGPTYSYEQYF.

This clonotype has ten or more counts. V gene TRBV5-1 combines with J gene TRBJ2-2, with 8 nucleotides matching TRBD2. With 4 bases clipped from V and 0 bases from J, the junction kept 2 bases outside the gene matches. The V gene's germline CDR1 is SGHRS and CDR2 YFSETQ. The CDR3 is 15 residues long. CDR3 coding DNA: TGCGCCAGCAGCATTAGCGGGGCGAACACCGGGGAGCTGTTTTTT. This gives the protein CASSISGANTGELFF.

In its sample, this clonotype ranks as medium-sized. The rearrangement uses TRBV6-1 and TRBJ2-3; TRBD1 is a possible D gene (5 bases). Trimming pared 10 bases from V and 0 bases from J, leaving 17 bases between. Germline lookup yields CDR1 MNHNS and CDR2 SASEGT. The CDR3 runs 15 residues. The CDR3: CATRRGSASTDTQYF. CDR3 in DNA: TGTGCCACCCGAAGGGGCAGCGCTAGCACAGATACGCAGTATTTT.

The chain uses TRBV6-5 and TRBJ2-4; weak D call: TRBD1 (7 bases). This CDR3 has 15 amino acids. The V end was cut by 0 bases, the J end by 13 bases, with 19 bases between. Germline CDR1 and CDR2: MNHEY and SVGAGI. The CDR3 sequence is CASSYSTGRGTRQYF. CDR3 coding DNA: TGTGCCAGCAGTTACTCTACAGGCAGGGGGACTCGGCAGTACTTC.

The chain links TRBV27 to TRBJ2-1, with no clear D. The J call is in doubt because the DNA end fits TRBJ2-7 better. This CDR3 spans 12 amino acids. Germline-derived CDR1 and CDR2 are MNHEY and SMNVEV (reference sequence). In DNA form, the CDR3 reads TGTGCCAGCACCGGCAGCTCCTACGAGCAGTACTTC. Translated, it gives CASTGSSYEQYF.

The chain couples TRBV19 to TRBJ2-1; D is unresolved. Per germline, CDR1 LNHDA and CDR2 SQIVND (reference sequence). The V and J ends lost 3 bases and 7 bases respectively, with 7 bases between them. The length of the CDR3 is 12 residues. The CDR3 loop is CASSMMGNEQFF. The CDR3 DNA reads TGTGCCAGTAGTATGATGGGTAATGAGCAGTTCTTC.

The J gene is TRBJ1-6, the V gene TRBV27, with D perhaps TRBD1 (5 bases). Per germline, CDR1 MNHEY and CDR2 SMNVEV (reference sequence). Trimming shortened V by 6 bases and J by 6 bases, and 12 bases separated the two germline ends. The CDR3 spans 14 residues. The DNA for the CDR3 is TGTGCCAGCAGCTTAGAGGGGCCTAATTCACCCCTCCACTTT. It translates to CASSLEGPNSPLHF.